This T cell receptor (beta chain) was recorded in a study of T-cell memory formation after mild COVID-19. Germline lookup yields CDR1 MDHEN and CDR2 SYDVKM. The CDR3 length is 11 residues. V was shortened by 5 bases and J by 4 bases, with 5 bases between the two germline ends. This clonotype has more than one count but fewer than ten. 5'RACE with constant-segment primers yielded barcoded, UMI-tagged TCR alpha and TCR beta cDNA libraries. A single record per CDR3 protein comes from TCRdb applying MiXCR to the 5' RACE reads. Of 30,000 to 45,000 distinct CDR3 sequences in the sample, about 10% are singletons; the top ten hold about 32%.

Input material: PBMCs or a T cell subset sorted from them (not recorded which). This TCR was recovered from a man in his late teens or twenties who had mild COVID-19 (a few samples of this study predate the infection). Cell type and time point are not known. This sequence joins TRBV28 and TRBJ1-1; D is unresolved. CDR3 loop: CASSVSTEAFF. The CDR3 DNA sequence: TGTGCCAGCAGTGTTAGCACTGAAGCTTTCTTT.